One and the same sample provided the 26 T cell receptor beta chains below, sequenced in a study of cytomegalovirus exposure and HLA in healthy donors. PCR involved 60 Vbeta and 13 Jbeta primers. Data came from immunoSEQ multiplex PCR; TCRdb stores just in-frame clones and leaves some out. This table holds over 90,000 clones, 81% found once. Sequencing was done on a sample of PBMCs. The receptors originated from a middle-aged man in good health and CMV-seropositive.

V gene TRBV5-1 combines with J gene TRBJ2-7; no clear D gene. Germline V lookup: CDR1 SGHRS, CDR2 YFSETQ. CDR3 size: 14 residues. V dropped 4 bases and J dropped 2 bases, with 13 bases sitting between them. The CDR3 here is CASSETPPPYEQYF. CDR3 DNA sequence: TGCGCCAGCAGCGAGACACCCCCTCCCTACGAGCAGTACTTC.

The rearrangement links TRBV2 to TRBJ2-7; D remains ambiguous. The CDR3 has 12 amino acids. Germline V lookup: CDR1 SNHLY, CDR2 FYNNEI. The V and J ends lost 5 bases and 3 bases respectively, with 8 bases between them. This CDR3 reads CASSPGDYEQYF. DNA of the CDR3: TGTGCCAGCAGTCCCGGAGACTACGAGCAGTACTTC.

This chain's CDR3 is CAWSGLGGSEQYF. The CDR3 coding sequence is TGTGCCTGGAGCGGACTAGGGGGTTCCGAGCAGTACTTC. The chain combines TRBV30 with TRBJ2-7, with D possibly TRBD2 on 7 matching bases. V was cut by 3 bases and J by 6 bases, with 15 bases left in between. Per the germline V gene, CDR1 is GTSNPN and CDR2 is SVGIG (reference sequence). The CDR3 is 13 amino acids.

This clone has a handful of counts. Other nucleotide sequences in the sample specify the same CDR3. This sequence joins TRBV7-9 and TRBJ2-1; TRBD2 agrees at 9 bases. With 3 bases clipped from V and 7 bases from J, the junction kept 1 base outside the gene matches. Germline lookup yields CDR1 SEHNR and CDR2 FQNEAQ (reference sequence). The CDR3 sequence is 13 residues long. CDR3 protein: CASSFTSGNEQFF. CDR3 sequence (DNA): TGTGCCAGCAGCTTCACTAGCGGGAATGAGCAGTTCTTC.

This chain links TRBV10-1 with TRBJ2-1; 9 nucleotides match TRBD2. With V trimmed by 6 bases and J by 2 bases, 5 bases remained unmatched. The CDR3 has 15 residues. Germline loops: CDR1 WNHNN, CDR2 SYGVQD (reference sequence). The CDR3 DNA reads as TGCGCCAGCAGCCCTGGACTAGCGCCCTACAATGAGCAGTTCTTC. Protein: CASSPGLAPYNEQFF.

V and J are TRBV6-1 and TRBJ2-6, with a possible D match to TRBD1 (5 bases). Trimming pared 0 bases from V and 7 bases from J, leaving 10 bases between. CDR3 size: 15 residues. In germline, CDR1 is MNHNS, CDR2 SASEGT. CDR3 in amino acids: CASSEADTSANVLTF. The CDR3 DNA is TGTGCCAGCAGTGAAGCGGACACGAGCGCCAACGTCCTGACTTTC.

This clone has just a few counts. The rearrangement uses TRBV30 and TRBJ2-5; 7 positions agree with TRBD1. Looked up from germline, CDR1 is GTSNPN and CDR2 is SVGIG (reference sequence). Losses at the gene ends were 1 base for V and 4 bases for J; bases not matched to a gene: 9. CDR3 length: 15 amino acids. This chain's CDR3 is CAWSDRGRRRETQYF. CDR3 in DNA: TGTGCCTGGAGTGACAGGGGACGGCGTCGAGAGACCCAGTACTTC.

CDR3 residues: CASSVVAGWMNTEAFF. The CDR3 nucleotides are TGTGCCAGCAGCGTAGTGGCGGGGTGGATGAACACTGAAGCTTTCTTT. This chain joins TRBV9 and TRBJ1-1; D uncertain. The CDR3 is 16 amino acids. Germline V lookup: CDR1 SGDLS, CDR2 YYNGEE. V was pared by 0 bases and J by 0 bases, with 12 bases between.

The chain carries TRBV11-2 and TRBJ2-2; 10 bases match TRBD1. The CDR3 contains 16 residues. CDR1 is SGHAT and CDR2 is FQNNGV in the germline V gene. With V trimmed by 0 bases and J by 9 bases, 7 bases remained unmatched. CDR3 in DNA: TGTGCCAGCAGCTTAGATCTCGGGACAGGGGTTCGGGAGCTGTTTTTT. Its protein product is CASSLDLGTGVRELFF. Filled out from reference TRBV11-2 and TRBJ2-2, the complete variable domain reads EAGVAQSPRYKIIEKRQSVAFWCNPISGHATLYWYQQILGQGPKLLIQFQNNGVVDDSQLPKDRFSAERLKGVDSTLKIQPAKLEDSAVYLCASSLDLGTGVRELFFGEGSRLTVL.

This clone was seen only once. This chain uses TRBV7-9 with TRBJ2-1, with 10 nucleotides matching TRBD2. After removal of 2 bases from V and 7 bases from J, the junction contained 14 bases not matched to a gene. The CDR3 consists of 18 residues. Germline assignment: CDR1 SEHNR and CDR2 FQNEAQ (reference sequence). The CDR3 nucleotides read TGTGCCAGCAGCTTAATTCTAGCGGGAGTTGTTTTTGGAAATGAGCAGTTCTTC. It specifies CASSLILAGVVFGNEQFF.

The J gene is TRBJ2-7, the V gene TRBV5-1; D not resolved. V was trimmed by 0 bases and J by 9 bases, leaving 16 bases between them. This CDR3 is built from 14 residues. Germline values: CDR1 SGHRS, CDR2 YFSETQ. The CDR3 nucleotides are TGCGCCAGCAGCTTGGCCGGTTCGTCCCGAGGGCAGTACTTC. It specifies CASSLAGSSRGQYF.

This clone was counted a single time. The chain employs TRBV4-1 and TRBJ2-1; 7 bases are shared with TRBD1. Looked up from germline, CDR1 is MGHRA and CDR2 is YSYEKL. This CDR3 comprises 15 residues. The junction had 6 bases not matched to a gene; V was cut back by 4 bases and J by 3 bases. For the CDR3, the DNA is TGCGCCAGCAGCCTGACAGGGAGTTACTACAATGAGCAGTTCTTC. It codes for CASSLTGSYYNEQFF.

In this sample, this clone turned up a few times. CDR3 DNA: TGTGCCAGCAACCGGGGATACACTGAAGCTTTCTTT. Translation: CASNRGYTEAFF. The chain recombines TRBV6-1 with TRBJ1-1; no clear D. The CDR3 covers 12 residues. V lost 7 bases to trimming and J lost 3 bases, with 9 bases between them. In germline, CDR1 is MNHNS, CDR2 SASEGT.

The V and J genes are TRBV9 and TRBJ1-5; 7 bases match TRBD1. Germline trimming cut 1 base from V and 9 bases from J; bases unmatched to any gene: 7. CDR3 size: 14 residues. Germline assignment: CDR1 SGDLS and CDR2 YYNGEE. This chain's CDR3 is CASSVQAGGTPQHF. CDR3 bases: TGTGCCAGCAGCGTACAGGCAGGGGGAACGCCCCAGCATTTT.

The V and J genes are TRBV18 and TRBJ1-1; D is perhaps TRBD1 (6 bases). Trimming shortened V by 6 bases and J by 1 base, and 18 bases separated the two germline ends. This CDR3 is built from 16 residues. Looked up from germline, CDR1 is KGHSH and CDR2 is LQKENI. The CDR3 protein is CASSPPGRGANTEAFF. For the CDR3, the DNA is TGTGCCAGCTCGCCTCCAGGCAGGGGCGCGAACACTGAAGCTTTCTTT.

The chain employs TRBV5-1 and TRBJ2-5; 13 nucleotides agree with TRBD2. The CDR3 covers 16 residues. The germline CDR1 and CDR2 sequences are SGHRS and YFSETQ. V shed 4 bases and J 1 base; nucleotides not matched to a gene: 4. CDR3 in amino acids: CASSDGTSGVQETQYF. CDR3 nucleotide sequence: TGCGCCAGCAGCGACGGGACTAGCGGGGTCCAAGAGACCCAGTACTTC.

The rearrangement links TRBV5-1 to TRBJ2-1; a weak D match, TRBD1 (6 bases). This CDR3 has 15 amino acids. The V end was cut by 0 bases, the J end by 9 bases, with 16 bases between. CDR1 is SGHRS and CDR2 is YFSETQ in the germline V gene. CDR3 sequence reads: CASSLETGQTFEQFF. The CDR3 nucleotides read TGCGCCAGCAGCTTGGAAACGGGACAAACTTTTGAGCAGTTCTTC.

The chain employs TRBV19 and TRBJ1-1; 8 nucleotides agree with TRBD1. Germline CDR1 reads LNHDA; CDR2 reads SQIVND (reference sequence). V was pared by 6 bases and J by 6 bases, with 12 bases of the junction left unmatched. This CDR3 comprises 15 residues. CDR3 coding DNA: TGTGCCAGTAGGCTGGGAACAGGGGGATTTCCTGAAGCTTTCTTT. Translation gives CASRLGTGGFPEAFF.

J is TRBJ1-5 and V is TRBV27; 7 nucleotides agree with TRBD1. The CDR3 runs 17 residues. Germline assignment: CDR1 MNHEY and CDR2 SMNVEV (reference sequence). The J segment lost 5 bases and the V segment lost 1 base, leaving 11 bases of the junction unmatched. The CDR3 DNA follows: TGTGCCAGCAGTTTATTTGGTCGACAGGGCGGGGATCAGCCCCAGCATTTT. Protein product: CASSLFGRQGGDQPQHF.

The genes are TRBV7-9 and TRBJ2-7; possible D gene TRBD2, 5 bases. CDR1 is SEHNR, CDR2 FQNEAQ, per germline (reference sequence). The CDR3 sequence is 13 residues long. V gave up 7 bases and J gave up 2 bases, with 12 bases separating them. In nucleotides, the CDR3 is TGTGCCAGCACCGGTGGGCGGGCCTACGAGCAGTACTTC. Translating it yields CASTGGRAYEQYF. Drawing the rest from reference TRBV7-9 and TRBJ2-7, the complete variable domain is DTGVSQNPRHKITKRGQNVTFRCDPISEHNRLYWYRQTLGQGPEFLTYFQNEAQLEKSRLLSDRFSAERPKGSFSTLEIQRTEQGDSAMYLCASTGGRAYEQYFGPGTRLTVT.

V and J are TRBV5-1 and TRBJ2-5; perhaps TRBD1 as D (6 bases). This CDR3 has 14 amino acids. CDR1 is SGHRS, CDR2 YFSETQ, per germline. The V end was cut by 4 bases, the J end by 5 bases, with 15 bases between. The CDR3 reads CASSRAGERETQYF. As DNA, the CDR3 is TGCGCCAGCAGCCGGGCAGGGGAGCGGGAGACCCAGTACTTC.

The chain uses TRBV7-9 and TRBJ2-1; the D gene is possibly TRBD1 (6 bases). The germline CDR1 and CDR2 sequences are SEHNR and FQNEAQ (reference sequence). This CDR3 comprises 14 residues. The V end lost 5 bases, the J end lost 8 bases, and 16 bases lay between the germline ends. The CDR3 coding sequence is TGTGCCAGCAGCCCCCTGGGCCCAGGGGATGAGCAGTTCTTC. Translation gives CASSPLGPGDEQFF.

The chain is built from TRBV5-1 and TRBJ2-6; D uncertain. The CDR3 spans 15 residues. V lost 4 bases, J lost 0 bases, and 8 bases lay in between. Looked up from germline, CDR1 is SGHRS and CDR2 is YFSETQ. The CDR3 sequence is CASSPGSSGANVLTF. As DNA, the CDR3 is TGCGCCAGCAGCCCCGGTAGCTCTGGGGCCAACGTCCTGACTTTC.

The CDR3 spells CASGTVSYNSPLHF. The CDR3 nucleotides read TGTGCCAGCGGGACAGTCTCCTATAATTCACCCCTCCACTTT. This chain connects TRBV27 to TRBJ1-6; 7 bases map to TRBD1. Trimming at V came to 8 bases and at J to 0 bases, leaving 1 base not matched to a gene. Germline CDR1 is MNHEY and CDR2 is SMNVEV (reference sequence). The CDR3 has 14 amino acids.

This clone was counted a single time. The chain combines TRBV6-5 with TRBJ1-2; TRBD1 might be the D (5 bases). The CDR3 totals 14 residues. V was clipped by 7 bases and J by 3 bases, with 15 bases between them. Germline CDR1 and CDR2: MNHEY and SVGAGI. This CDR3 is CASKDSYRDYGYTF. CDR3 DNA sequence: TGTGCCAGCAAAGACAGTTATCGGGACTATGGCTACACCTTC.

The genes are TRBV27 and TRBJ1-5; D unresolved. The CDR3 sequence is 14 residues long. The ends were cut back, 6 bases at V and 2 bases at J, with 11 bases in the middle. Germline V CDR1 and CDR2: MNHEY, SMNVEV (reference sequence). The CDR3: CASSPGSGNQPQHF. The DNA of the CDR3 is TGTGCCAGCAGCCCCGGGAGCGGCAATCAGCCCCAGCATTTT.